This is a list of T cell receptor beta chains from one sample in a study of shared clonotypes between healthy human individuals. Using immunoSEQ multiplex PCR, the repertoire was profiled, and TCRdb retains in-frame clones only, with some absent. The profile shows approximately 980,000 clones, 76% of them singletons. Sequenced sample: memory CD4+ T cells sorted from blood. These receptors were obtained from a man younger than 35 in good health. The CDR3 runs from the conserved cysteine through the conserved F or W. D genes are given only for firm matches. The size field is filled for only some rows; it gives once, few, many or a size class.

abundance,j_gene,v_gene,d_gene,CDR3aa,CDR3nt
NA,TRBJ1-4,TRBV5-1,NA,CASSFEGTNEKLFF,TGCGCCAGCAGCTTCGAGGGAACGAATGAAAAACTGTTTTTT
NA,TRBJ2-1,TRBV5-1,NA,CASSLEGTSSYNEQFF,TGCGCCAGCAGCTTGGAGGGCACGAGCTCCTACAATGAGCAGTTCTTC
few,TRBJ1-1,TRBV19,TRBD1,CASSPTGRETEAFF,TGTGCCAGTAGTCCGACAGGGCGGGAAACTGAAGCTTTCTTT
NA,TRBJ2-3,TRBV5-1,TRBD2,CASSSSGGSTDTQYF,TGCGCCAGCAGCTCTAGCGGGGGGAGCACAGATACGCAGTATTTT
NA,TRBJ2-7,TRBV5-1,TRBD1,CASSIGTGGTYEQYF,TGCGCCAGCAGCATAGGGACAGGGGGCACCTACGAGCAGTACTTC
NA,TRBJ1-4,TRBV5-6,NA,CASSLDGRPWEKLFF,TGTGCCAGCAGCTTGGACGGACGGCCTTGGGAAAAACTGTTTTTT
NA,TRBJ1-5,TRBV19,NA,CASSMSAYSNQPQHF,TGTGCCAGTAGTATGTCGGCTTATAGCAATCAGCCCCAGCATTTT
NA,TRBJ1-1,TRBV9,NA,CASSVDSDPRAEAFF,TGTGCCAGCAGCGTAGATTCCGACCCGAGGGCTGAAGCTTTCTTT
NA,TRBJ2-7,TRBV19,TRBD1,CASSGQVSYEQYF,TGTGCCAGTAGTGGACAGGTATCCTACGAGCAGTACTTC
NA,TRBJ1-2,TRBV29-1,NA,CSARGAGVGYTF,TGCAGCGCCCGGGGGGCCGGCGTTGGCTACACCTTC
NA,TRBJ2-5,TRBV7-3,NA,CASSLGGAPQETQYF,TGTGCCAGCAGCTTAGGGGGGGCCCCTCAAGAGACCCAGTACTTC
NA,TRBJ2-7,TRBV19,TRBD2,CASSVGTSGRYYEQYF,TGTGCCAGTAGTGTCGGTACTAGCGGGAGGTACTACGAGCAGTACTTC
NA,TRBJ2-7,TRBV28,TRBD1,CASSSGTERSEQYF,TGTGCCAGCAGTTCCGGGACAGAGAGATCCGAGCAGTACTTC
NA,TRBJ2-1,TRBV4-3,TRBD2,CASSDSGSSYNEQFF,TGCGCCAGCAGCGATAGCGGGAGCTCCTACAATGAGCAGTTCTTC
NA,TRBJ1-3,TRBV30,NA,CAWSITRATIYF,TGTGCCTGGAGTATTACACGGGCAACCATATATTTT
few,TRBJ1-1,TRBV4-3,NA,CASSQDSQGPPKAFF,TGCGCCAGCAGCCAAGATTCCCAGGGCCCACCCAAGGCTTTCTTT
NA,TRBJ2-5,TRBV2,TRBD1,CASQRGAGGETQYF,TGTGCCAGCCAAAGAGGGGCAGGGGGAGAGACCCAGTACTTC
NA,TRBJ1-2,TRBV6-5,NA,CASSKQTNYGYTF,TGTGCCAGCAGTAAACAGACGAACTATGGCTACACCTTC
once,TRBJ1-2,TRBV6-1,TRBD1,CASTPKGAPNYGYTF,TGTGCCAGCACCCCAAAGGGGGCCCCCAACTATGGCTACACCTTC
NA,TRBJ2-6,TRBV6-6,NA,CASNTPNSGANVLTF,TGTGCCAGCAATACACCTAACTCTGGGGCCAACGTCCTGACTTTC
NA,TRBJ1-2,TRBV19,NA,CATALPTVNYGYTF,TGTGCCACAGCCTTACCGACAGTTAACTATGGCTACACCTTC
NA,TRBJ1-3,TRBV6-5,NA,CASKSRGSSVGTIYF,TGTGCCAGCAAAAGTCGGGGGTCCTCGGTCGGCACCATATATTTT
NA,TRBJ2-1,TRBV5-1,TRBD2,CASSFSAARLAGGNEQFF,TGCGCCAGCAGCTTCTCCGCCGCCAGACTAGCGGGGGGCAATGAGCAGTTCTTC
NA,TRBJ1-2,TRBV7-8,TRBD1,CASSERTGPAGGYTF,TGTGCCAGCAGCGAGCGGACAGGGCCCGCCGGGGGCTACACCTTC
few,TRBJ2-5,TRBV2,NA,CASTLAPTNQETQYF,TGTGCCAGCACTCTAGCCCCAACCAACCAAGAGACCCAGTACTTC
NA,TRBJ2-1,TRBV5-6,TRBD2,CASSWSGRGSYNEQFF,TGTGCCAGCAGTTGGAGCGGGAGGGGGTCCTACAATGAGCAGTTCTTC
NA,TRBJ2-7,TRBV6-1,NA,CASSEQGSRGEQYF,TGTGCCAGCAGTGAACAGGGGTCCCGGGGGGAGCAGTACTTC
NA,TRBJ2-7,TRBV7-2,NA,CASSLGQDRDSNF,TGTGCCAGCAGCTTAGGGCAAGACCGGGACTCAAACTTC
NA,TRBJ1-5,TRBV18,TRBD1,CASSTAGQGAAGQPQHF,TGTGCCAGCTCTACCGCTGGGCAGGGGGCGGCAGGGCAGCCCCAGCATTTT
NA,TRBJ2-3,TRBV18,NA,CASSQGTDTQYF,TGTGCCAGCTCACAGGGCACAGATACGCAGTATTTT
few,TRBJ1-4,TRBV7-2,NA,CASSFPGQPGNEKLFF,TGTGCCAGCAGCTTCCCCGGACAGCCGGGAAATGAAAAACTGTTTTTT
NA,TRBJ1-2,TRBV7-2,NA,CASSLDWQDYGYTF,TGTGCCAGCAGCTTAGACTGGCAGGACTATGGCTACACCTTC
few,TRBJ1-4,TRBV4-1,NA,CASSQGLVEANEKLFF,TGCGCCAGCAGCCAAGGGTTAGTGGAAGCTAATGAAAAACTGTTTTTT
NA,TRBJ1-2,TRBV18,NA,CASSPNTYGYTF,TGTGCCAGCTCACCAAATACCTATGGCTACACCTTC
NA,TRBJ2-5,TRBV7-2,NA,CASSPRETQYF,TGTGCCAGCAGCCCAAGGGAGACCCAGTACTTC
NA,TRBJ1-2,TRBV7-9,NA,CASSLQGLNYGYTF,TGTGCCAGCAGCTTACAGGGGCTTAACTATGGCTACACCTTC
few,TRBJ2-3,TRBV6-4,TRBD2,CASSRLAGRRTDTQYF,TGTGCCAGCAGTCGACTAGCGGGGAGACGGACAGATACGCAGTATTTT